A single sample gave rise to the 12 T cell receptor beta chains below, sequenced in a study of control samples from healthy donors and cancer patients. Only in-frame clones appear in the TCRdb table, and some are missing; sequencing was by immunoSEQ multiplex PCR. Of about 130,000 clones in the sample, around 94% are singletons; the top ten hold approximately 15%. The sequenced sample was PBMCs. These receptors were obtained from a man between 60 and 75 years old with colorectal cancer.

This chain joins TRBV4-3 and TRBJ1-1; no clear D gene. CDR1 and CDR2 from the germline V gene are LGHNA and YSLEER. With 0 bases removed from V and 4 bases from J, the gap between germline ends came to 9 bases. The CDR3 length is 14 residues. This CDR3 reads CASSQDGEGTEAFF. In nucleotides, the CDR3 is TGCGCCAGCAGCCAAGATGGGGAGGGCACTGAAGCTTTCTTT.

This clone appeared once. The rearrangement joins TRBV9 to TRBJ1-2, with 11 bases fitting TRBD1. This CDR3 region has 16 residues. With V trimmed by 0 bases and J by 1 base, 2 bases remained unmatched. Germline V gives CDR1 SGDLS, CDR2 YYNGEE. CDR3 coding DNA: TGTGCCAGCAGCGTAGCCGGGACAGGGGGTAACTATGGCTACACCTTC. Its translation: CASSVAGTGGNYGYTF.

The chain has TRBV9 and TRBJ2-2; a possible D gene is TRBD1 (5 bases). CDR3 size: 16 residues. Germline V CDR1 and CDR2: SGDLS, YYNGEE. Trimming cost V 4 bases and J 5 bases, with 18 bases left between them. The CDR3, as DNA: TGTGCCAGCAGCTTAGGGTGGCAGGGTGGGACCGGGGAGCTGTTTTTT. It codes for CASSLGWQGGTGELFF.

About this clone: The junction departs from the called germline gene at one end, perhaps through a read error. The rearrangement uses TRBV7-2 and TRBJ1-2; 8 bases agree with TRBD1. The germline V gene has CDR1 SGHTA and CDR2 FQGNSA. CDR3 size: 11 residues. The CDR3 DNA is TGTGCCAGCAGCCCGAGGGACAGGTTAAACTTC. Translating gives CASSPRDRLNF.

This chain connects TRBV4-1 to TRBJ1-6; D unclear. V was cut by 4 bases and J by 5 bases, with 12 bases left in between. Germline V gene sequence: CDR1 MGHRA, CDR2 YSYEKL. CDR3 length: 15 amino acids. The CDR3 DNA is TGCGCCAGCAGCCCCTCCGCCGGGAATAATTCACCCCTCCACTTT. It specifies CASSPSAGNNSPLHF.

This rearrangement joins TRBV5-3 to TRBJ1-6; 7 positions agree with TRBD1. TRBV5-3 is placed among ORFs of uncertain function. V lost 2 bases and J lost 8; bases outside the gene matches: 7. The CDR3 contains 15 residues. The chain's CDR3 is CARSFPQGLDSPLHF. CDR3 in DNA: TGTGCCAGAAGCTTCCCACAGGGGCTGGATTCACCCCTCCACTTT.

The V and J genes are TRBV18 and TRBJ1-1, with TRBD1 matching over 10 bases. Losses at the gene ends were 3 bases for V and 4 bases for J; bases not matched to a gene: 5. The CDR3 runs 15 residues. Germline V lookup: CDR1 KGHSH, CDR2 LQKENI. CDR3 protein: CASSPGTGVSTEAFF. Here the CDR3 DNA reads TGTGCCAGCTCACCTGGGACAGGGGTTAGCACTGAAGCTTTCTTT.

The chain joins TRBV30 to TRBJ1-5; a possible D gene is TRBD1 (6 bases). This CDR3 comprises 18 residues. The germline CDR1 and CDR2 sequences are GTSNPN and SVGIG (reference sequence). Deletions cut 1 base from V and 2 bases from J, with 21 bases between. The DNA for the CDR3 is TGTGCCTGGAGTGCCGGAACTCTTCAGGGGTTAGGCAATCAGCCCCAGCATTTT. Translation gives CAWSAGTLQGLGNQPQHF.

The rearrangement links TRBV3-1 (or the pseudogene TRBV3-2) to TRBJ1-4, with D maybe TRBD1 (6 bases). This CDR3 contains 15 residues. V was clipped by 0 bases and J by 6 bases, with 11 bases between them. In germline, CDR1 is LGHDT, CDR2 YNNKEL (reference sequence). CDR3 sequence (DNA): TGTGCCAGCAGCCAAGACAGGGGAGGAGATGAAAAACTGTTTTTT. Amino acid sequence: CASSQDRGGDEKLFF.

The CDR3 DNA reads as TGTGCCTGGAGCCGCTCCTATGGCTACACCTTC. It specifies CAWSRSYGYTF. V is TRBV30 and J is TRBJ1-2; D remains ambiguous. CDR3 size: 11 residues. Germline V gives CDR1 GTSNPN, CDR2 SVGIG (reference sequence). The ends were cut back, 3 bases at V and 4 bases at J, with 6 bases in the middle. The full variable domain, rest sourced from reference TRBV30 and TRBJ1-2, is SQTIHQWPATLVQPVGSPLSLECTVEGTSNPNLYWYRQAAGRGLQLLFYSVGIGQISSEVPQNLSASRPQDRQFILSSKKLLLSDSGFYLCAWSRSYGYTFGSGTRLTVV.

This sequence joins TRBV5-1 and TRBJ1-1, with D possibly TRBD1 on 5 matching bases. The V and J ends lost 4 bases and 6 bases respectively, with 16 bases between them. Looked up from germline, CDR1 is SGHRS and CDR2 is YFSETQ. The CDR3 is made up of 14 amino acids. CDR3 coding DNA: TGCGCCAGCAGCCCCCGGGGGGGAACCCCTGAAGCTTTCTTT. Its translation: CASSPRGGTPEAFF. Filled out from reference TRBV5-1 and TRBJ1-1, the complete variable domain reads KAGVTQTPRYLIKTRGQQVTLSCSPISGHRSVSWYQQTPGQGLQFLFEYFSETQRNKGNFPGRFSGRQFSNSRSEMNVSTLELGDSALYLCASSPRGGTPEAFFGQGTRLTVV.

The chain carries TRBV6-2 or TRBV6-3 and TRBJ2-3, with 8 bases that match TRBD1. With 4 bases clipped from V and 1 base from J, the junction kept 4 bases outside the gene matches. The CDR3 extends over 15 amino acids. Germline values: CDR1 MNHEY, CDR2 SVGEGT. The CDR3 loop reads CASSFQTGGTDTQYF. CDR3 DNA: TGTGCCAGCAGTTTTCAGACAGGGGGCACAGATACGCAGTATTTT.